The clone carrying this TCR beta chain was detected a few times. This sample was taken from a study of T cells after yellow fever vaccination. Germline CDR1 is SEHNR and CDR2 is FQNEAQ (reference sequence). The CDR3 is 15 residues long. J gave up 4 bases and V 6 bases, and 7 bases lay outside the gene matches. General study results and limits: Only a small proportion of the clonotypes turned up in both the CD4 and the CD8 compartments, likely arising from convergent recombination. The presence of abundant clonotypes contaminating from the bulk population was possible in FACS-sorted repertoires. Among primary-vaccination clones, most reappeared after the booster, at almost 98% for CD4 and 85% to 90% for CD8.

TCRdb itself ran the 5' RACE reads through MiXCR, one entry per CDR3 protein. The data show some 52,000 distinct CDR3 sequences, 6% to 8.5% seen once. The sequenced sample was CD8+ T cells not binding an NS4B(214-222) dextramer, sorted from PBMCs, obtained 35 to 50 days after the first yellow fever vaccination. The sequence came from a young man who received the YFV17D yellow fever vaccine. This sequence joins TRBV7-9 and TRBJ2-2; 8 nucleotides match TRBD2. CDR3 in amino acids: CASSLTGGATGELFF. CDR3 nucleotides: TGTGCCAGCAGTCTCACGGGGGGGGCCACCGGGGAGCTGTTTTTT.